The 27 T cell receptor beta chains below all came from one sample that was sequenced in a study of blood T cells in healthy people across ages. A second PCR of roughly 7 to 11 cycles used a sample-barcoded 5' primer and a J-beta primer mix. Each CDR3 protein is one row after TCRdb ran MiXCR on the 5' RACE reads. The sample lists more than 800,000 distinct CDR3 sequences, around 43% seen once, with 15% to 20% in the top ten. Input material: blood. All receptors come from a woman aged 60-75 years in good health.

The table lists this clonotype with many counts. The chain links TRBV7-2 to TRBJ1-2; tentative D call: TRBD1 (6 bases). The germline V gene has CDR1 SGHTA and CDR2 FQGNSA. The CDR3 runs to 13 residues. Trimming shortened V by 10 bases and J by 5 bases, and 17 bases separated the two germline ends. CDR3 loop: CANQQGPGYGYTF. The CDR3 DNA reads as TGTGCCAACCAACAGGGCCCTGGGTATGGCTACACCTTC.

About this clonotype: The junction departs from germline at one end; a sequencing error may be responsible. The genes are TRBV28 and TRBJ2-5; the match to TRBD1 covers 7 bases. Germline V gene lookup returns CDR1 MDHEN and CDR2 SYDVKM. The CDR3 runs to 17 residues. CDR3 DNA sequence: TGTGCCAGCAGTTTGGGCACGACAGGGACCGTTCAAGAGACCCGGTACTTC. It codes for CASSLGTTGTVQETRYF.

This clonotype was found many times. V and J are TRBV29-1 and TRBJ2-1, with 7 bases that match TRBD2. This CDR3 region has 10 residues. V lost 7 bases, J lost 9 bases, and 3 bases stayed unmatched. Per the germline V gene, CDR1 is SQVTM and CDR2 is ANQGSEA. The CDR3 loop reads CSASGAEQFF. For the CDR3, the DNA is TGCAGCGCGAGCGGGGCTGAGCAGTTCTTC.

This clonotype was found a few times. The CDR3: CASSPQGRGTGELFF. The CDR3 DNA sequence: TGTGCCAGCAGCCCTCAGGGACGGGGCACCGGGGAGCTGTTTTTT. The chain employs TRBV7-3 and TRBJ2-2, with D possibly called TRBD1 or TRBD2 (5 bases each). The CDR3 totals 15 residues. Germline CDR1 is SGHTA and CDR2 is FQGTGA. Between the trimmed V and J ends, which lost 5 bases and 4 bases, there was a span of 14 bases. The full variable domain, with the rest looked up from reference TRBV7-3 and TRBJ2-2, is GAGVSQTPSNKVTEKGKYVELRCDPISGHTALYWYRQSLGQGPEFLIYFQGTGAADDSGLPNDRFFAVRPEGSVSTLKIQRTERGDSAVYLCASSPQGRGTGELFFGEGSRLTVL.

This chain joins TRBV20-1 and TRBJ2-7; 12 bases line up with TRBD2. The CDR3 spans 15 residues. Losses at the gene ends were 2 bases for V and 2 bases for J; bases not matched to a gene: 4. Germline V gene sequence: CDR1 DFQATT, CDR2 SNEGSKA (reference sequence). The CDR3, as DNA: TGCAGTGCTAGACCACTAGCGGGAGGAGCCTACGAGCAGTACTTC. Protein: CSARPLAGGAYEQYF.

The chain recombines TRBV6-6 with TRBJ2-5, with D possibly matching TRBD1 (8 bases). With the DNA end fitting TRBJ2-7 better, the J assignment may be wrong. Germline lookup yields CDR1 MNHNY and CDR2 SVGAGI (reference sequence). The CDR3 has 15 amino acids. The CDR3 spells CASTQGASGAYEQYF. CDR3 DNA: TGTGCCAGCACCCAGGGGGCTAGCGGTGCCTACGAGCAGTACTTC.

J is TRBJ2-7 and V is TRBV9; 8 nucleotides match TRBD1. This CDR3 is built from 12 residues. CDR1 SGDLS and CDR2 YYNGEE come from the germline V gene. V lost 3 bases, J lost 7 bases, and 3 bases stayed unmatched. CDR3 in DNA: TGTGCCAGCAGCGGGACAGGGCATGAGCAGTACTTC. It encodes CASSGTGHEQYF.

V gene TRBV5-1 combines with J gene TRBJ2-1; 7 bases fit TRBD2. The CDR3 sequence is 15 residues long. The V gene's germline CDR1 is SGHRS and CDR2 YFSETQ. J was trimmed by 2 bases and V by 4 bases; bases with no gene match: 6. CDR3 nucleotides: TGCGCCAGCAGCCCTAGCGGTGGAGCCTACAATGAGCAGTTCTTC. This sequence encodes CASSPSGGAYNEQFF.

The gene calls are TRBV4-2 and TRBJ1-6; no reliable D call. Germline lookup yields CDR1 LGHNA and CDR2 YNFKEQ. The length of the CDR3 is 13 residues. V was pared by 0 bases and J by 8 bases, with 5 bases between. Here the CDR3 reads CASSQEWDSPLHF. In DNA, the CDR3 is TGTGCCAGCAGCCAAGAATGGGATTCACCCCTCCACTTT.

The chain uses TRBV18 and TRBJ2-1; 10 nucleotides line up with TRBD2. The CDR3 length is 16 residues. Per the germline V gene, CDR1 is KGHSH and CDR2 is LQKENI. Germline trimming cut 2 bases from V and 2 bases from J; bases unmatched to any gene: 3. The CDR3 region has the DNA TGTGCCAGCTCACCAACTGGACTAGCGGCCTACAATGAGCAGTTCTTC. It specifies CASSPTGLAAYNEQFF.

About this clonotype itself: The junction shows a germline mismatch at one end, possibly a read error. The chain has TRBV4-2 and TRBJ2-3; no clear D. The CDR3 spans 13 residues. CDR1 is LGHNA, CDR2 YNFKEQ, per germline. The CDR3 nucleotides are TGTGCCAACAGCCAAGTGACGGGAGATACGCAGTATTTT. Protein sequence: CANSQVTGDTQYF.

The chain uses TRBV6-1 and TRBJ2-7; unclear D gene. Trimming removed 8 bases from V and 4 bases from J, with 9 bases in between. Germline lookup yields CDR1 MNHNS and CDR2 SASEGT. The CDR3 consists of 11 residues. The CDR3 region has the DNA TGTGCCAGCCGAATCCGGTACGAGCAGTACTTC. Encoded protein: CASRIRYEQYF.

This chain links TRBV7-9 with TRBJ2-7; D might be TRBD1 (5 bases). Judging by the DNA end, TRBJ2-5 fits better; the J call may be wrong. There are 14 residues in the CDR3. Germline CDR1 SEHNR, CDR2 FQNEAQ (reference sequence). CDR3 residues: CASSTGQGSETQYF. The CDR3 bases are TGTGCCAGCAGCACAGGCCAGGGATCGGAGACCCAGTACTTC.

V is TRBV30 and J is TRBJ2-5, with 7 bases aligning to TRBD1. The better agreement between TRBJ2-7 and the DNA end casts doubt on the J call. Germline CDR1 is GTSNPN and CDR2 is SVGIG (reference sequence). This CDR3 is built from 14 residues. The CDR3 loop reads CAWTHPTGNHEQYF. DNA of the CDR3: TGTGCCTGGACGCACCCGACAGGGAACCACGAGCAGTACTTC.

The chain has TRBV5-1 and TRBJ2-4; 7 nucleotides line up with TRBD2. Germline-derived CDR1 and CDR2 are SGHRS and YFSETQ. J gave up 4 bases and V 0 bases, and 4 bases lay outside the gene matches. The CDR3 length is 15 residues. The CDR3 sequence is CASSLDTGRKNIQYF. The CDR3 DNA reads TGCGCCAGCAGCTTGGATACCGGGAGGAAAAACATTCAGTACTTC.

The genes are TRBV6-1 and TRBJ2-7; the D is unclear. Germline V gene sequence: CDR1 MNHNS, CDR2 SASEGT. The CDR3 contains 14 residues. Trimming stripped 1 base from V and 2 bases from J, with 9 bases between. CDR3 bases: TGTGCCAGCAGTGAAGGCATTCCCCCCTACGAGCAGTACTTC. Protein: CASSEGIPPYEQYF.

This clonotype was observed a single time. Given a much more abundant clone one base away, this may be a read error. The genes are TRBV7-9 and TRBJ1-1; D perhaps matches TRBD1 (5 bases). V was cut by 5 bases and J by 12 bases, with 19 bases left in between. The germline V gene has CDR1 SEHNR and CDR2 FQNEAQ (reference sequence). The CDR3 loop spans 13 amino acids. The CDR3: CASSGGTTMETFF. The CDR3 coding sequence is TGTGCCAGCAGCGGAGGGACCACGATGGAAACTTTCTTT.

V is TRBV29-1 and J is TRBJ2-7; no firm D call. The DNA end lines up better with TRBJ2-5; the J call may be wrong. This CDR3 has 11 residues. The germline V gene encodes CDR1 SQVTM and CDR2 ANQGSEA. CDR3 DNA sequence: TGCAGCGGTCTAGGGTATGAGACCCAGTACTTC. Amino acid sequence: CSGLGYETQYF.

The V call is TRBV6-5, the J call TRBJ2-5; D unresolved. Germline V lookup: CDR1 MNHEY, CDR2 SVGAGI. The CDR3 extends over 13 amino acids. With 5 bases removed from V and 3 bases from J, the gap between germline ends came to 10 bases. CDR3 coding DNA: TGTGCCAGCAGTCGACGACGTGAAGAGACCCAGTACTTC. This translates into CASSRRREETQYF.

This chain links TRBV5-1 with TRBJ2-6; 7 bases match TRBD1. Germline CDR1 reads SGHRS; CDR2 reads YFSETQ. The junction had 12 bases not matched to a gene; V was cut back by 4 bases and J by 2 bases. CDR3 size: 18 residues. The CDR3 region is CASSLKRQGGPGANVLTF. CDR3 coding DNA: TGCGCCAGCAGCCTAAAAAGACAGGGTGGCCCTGGGGCCAACGTCCTGACTTTC.

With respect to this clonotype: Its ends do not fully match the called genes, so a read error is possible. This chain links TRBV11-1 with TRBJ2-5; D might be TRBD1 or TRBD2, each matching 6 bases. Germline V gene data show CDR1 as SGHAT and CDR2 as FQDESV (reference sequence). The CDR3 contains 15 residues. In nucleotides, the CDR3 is TGTGCCAGCAGCTTAGTCACCGGGGGACAAGGGACCCAGTACTTC. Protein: CASSLVTGGQGTQYF.

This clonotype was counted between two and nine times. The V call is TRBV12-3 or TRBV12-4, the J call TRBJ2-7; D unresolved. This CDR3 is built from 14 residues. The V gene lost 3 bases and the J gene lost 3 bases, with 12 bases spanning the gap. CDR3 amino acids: CASSFPGDHYEQYF. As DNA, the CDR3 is TGTGCCAGCAGTTTTCCCGGAGACCACTACGAGCAGTACTTC.

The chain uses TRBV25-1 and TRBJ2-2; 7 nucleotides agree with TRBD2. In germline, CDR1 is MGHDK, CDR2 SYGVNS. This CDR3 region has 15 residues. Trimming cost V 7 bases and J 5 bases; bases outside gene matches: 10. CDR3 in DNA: TGTGCCAGCAACAGCGGGAAGAATCCAACCGGGGAGCTGTTTTTT. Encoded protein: CASNSGKNPTGELFF.

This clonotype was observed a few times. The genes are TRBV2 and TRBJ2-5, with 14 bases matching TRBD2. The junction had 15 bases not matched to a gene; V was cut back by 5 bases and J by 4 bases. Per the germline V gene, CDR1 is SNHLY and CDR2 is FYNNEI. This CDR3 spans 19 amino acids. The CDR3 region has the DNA TGTGCCAGCAGTCCACCCCGACTAGCGGGAGGGCCTATCGGAGAGACCCAGTACTTC. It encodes CASSPPRLAGGPIGETQYF.

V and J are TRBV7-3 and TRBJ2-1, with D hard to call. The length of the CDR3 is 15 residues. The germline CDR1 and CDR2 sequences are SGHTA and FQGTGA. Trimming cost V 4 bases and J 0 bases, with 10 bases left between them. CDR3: CASSSDASSYNEQFF. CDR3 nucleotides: TGTGCCAGCAGCTCGGACGCCAGCTCCTACAATGAGCAGTTCTTC.

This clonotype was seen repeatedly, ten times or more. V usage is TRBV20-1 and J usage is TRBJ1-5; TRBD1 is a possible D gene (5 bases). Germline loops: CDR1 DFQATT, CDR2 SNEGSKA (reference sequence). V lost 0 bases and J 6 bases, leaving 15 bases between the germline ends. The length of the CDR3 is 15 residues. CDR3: CSARDLMAGGQPQHF. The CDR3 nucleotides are TGCAGTGCTAGAGATTTAATGGCCGGGGGTCAGCCCCAGCATTTT.

DNA of the CDR3: TGTGCCAGCACCCTGGGACTAGCGGGAGGTATAGATACGCAGTATTTT. Protein sequence: CASTLGLAGGIDTQYF. The gene calls are TRBV9 and TRBJ2-3, with 15 bases lining up with TRBD2. The CDR3 consists of 16 residues. V shed 6 bases, J shed 5 bases, and the junction held 7 bases outside the gene matches. Germline V gene sequence: CDR1 SGDLS, CDR2 YYNGEE.